These T cell receptor beta chains were read from a single sample in a study of metastatic and nonmetastatic thyroid tumors. TCRdb re-clonotyped the PCR reads via MiXCR. The table has more than 40,000 clones, more than 20% seen once; the top ten hold about 14%. The source material was tumor tissue. The receptors derive from a female donor with papillary thyroid cancer or a benign thyroid nodule (not recorded which). Some clones in this sample may be carry-over from other donors' samples. Both conserved end residues are part of each CDR3. Fields, in order: J gene, V gene, CDR3 protein.

TRBJ2-7,TRBV28,CASSPEISSEQYF
TRBJ2-7,TRBV7-2,CASSKTSGQGYEQYF
TRBJ1-4,TRBV6-5,CASSYFGGRAEKLFF
TRBJ1-1,TRBV6-2/TRBV6-3,CASSQTPNTEAFF
TRBJ2-7,TRBV6-1,CASTPGTPGGEQYF
TRBJ1-1,TRBV18,CASSLRNTEAFF
TRBJ1-1,TRBV20-1,CSARETGNTEAFF
TRBJ2-1,TRBV7-8,CASSLGGEGNEQFF
TRBJ1-2,TRBV6-1,CASSQGPDGYTF
TRBJ2-1,TRBV13,CASSLEEVAGSNEQFF
TRBJ1-1,TRBV28,CASFSGQYTEAFF
TRBJ1-1,TRBV6-2/TRBV6-3,CASSRQLLFMGTEAFF
TRBJ2-3,TRBV28,CASSLYSGGVKDTQYF
TRBJ1-1,TRBV4-2,CASSQDRGRDTEAFF
TRBJ1-2,TRBV6-4,CASSDSGTGNYGYTF
TRBJ2-1,TRBV28,CASSESGLAGANEQFF
TRBJ2-7,TRBV5-1,CASSLAATYEQYF
TRBJ2-1,TRBV9,CASSGQASGGGSSSYNEQFF
TRBJ2-7,TRBV7-2,CASSLGGGNTYEQYF
TRBJ1-4,TRBV6-5,CASSYSRDMREKLFF
TRBJ2-5,TRBV25-1,CASSGLAQETQYF
TRBJ1-2,TRBV30,CAWSEPPSGYTF
TRBJ2-1,TRBV6-2/TRBV6-3,CASSYSMAGGPYNEQFF
TRBJ2-7,TRBV5-1,CAGSLGLAGAFSYEQYF
TRBJ1-4,TRBV30,CAWSGQGRSEKLFF
TRBJ1-2,TRBV5-1,CASSSAGQNYGYTF
TRBJ1-1,TRBV6-1,CASSRGDGNTEAFF
TRBJ1-3,TRBV4-1,CASSQVGGGNTIYF
TRBJ1-5,TRBV29-1,CSVGTDINQPQHF
TRBJ2-7,TRBV28,CASSLGREANEQYF
TRBJ2-2,TRBV6-2/TRBV6-3,CASSSKDGTGGSYLGTGELFF
TRBJ2-3,TRBV7-7,CASSLGGADTQYF
TRBJ2-7,TRBV20-1,CSARMGGEQYF
TRBJ1-2,TRBV27,CASIRDGAYGYTF
TRBJ2-7,TRBV7-9,CASSLSGSGHEQYF
TRBJ2-2,TRBV5-1,CASSYRQGQGTGELFF
TRBJ1-1,TRBV20-1,CSAGTGAPTEAFF
TRBJ2-7,TRBV6-2/TRBV6-3,CASSYRQGPYEQYF
TRBJ2-5,TRBV7-2,CASSPESGGEETQYF
TRBJ1-2,TRBV20-1,CSARGGAYGYTF
TRBJ2-5,TRBV3-1,CASSQETEEETQYF
TRBJ1-5,TRBV6-1,CASSEAAQGGGQPQHF
TRBJ2-7,TRBV5-1,CASSLTPGQGSYEQYF
TRBJ2-6,TRBV27,CASSPNPQGYVLTF
TRBJ1-1,TRBV5-1,CASSPSDRGTEAFF
TRBJ2-2,TRBV12-3/TRBV12-4,CASTGDPGELFF
TRBJ2-7,TRBV2,CASNGLAAYYEQYF
TRBJ2-7,TRBV6-2/TRBV6-3,CASSGAENDEQYF
TRBJ2-3,TRBV6-1,CASSELTGTGETDTQYF
TRBJ2-2,TRBV9,CASSSRRQGGAWELFF
TRBJ1-1,TRBV18,CASSPGPTPFGDTEAFF
TRBJ2-6,TRBV3-1,CASSQVVGSGANVLTF
TRBJ2-2,TRBV9,CASSEDTPTGELFF
TRBJ2-1,TRBV5-1,CASSRDYFSYNEQFF
TRBJ1-2,TRBV4-3,CASSPAGGVLGYTF